Following are 4 T cell receptor beta chains from one sample sequenced in a study of circulating and synovial CD4+ cells in juvenile arthritis (TCRdb year 2014). Library construction relied on the immunoSEQ multiplex PCR assay. This immuneACCESS table, as held by TCRdb, lists in-frame sequences with V and J called but not all clones. Of the missing ones, under half trace to an unresolved V gene in checked studies; the others have no known cause. This sample comprises about 32,000 clones, around 93% of them detected only once. 2.9% of the sample goes to the ten largest clones. The sequenced sample was CD4+ T cells from blood. The source is a human donor with juvenile idiopathic arthritis.

The chain has TRBV4-1 and TRBJ2-1; 14 bases line up with TRBD2. Per germline, CDR1 MGHRA and CDR2 YSYEKL. V shed 4 bases, J shed 7 bases, and the junction held 9 bases outside the gene matches. The CDR3 has 17 amino acids. The CDR3 nucleotides are TGCGCCAGCAGCCGACAGGGGACTAGCGGGAGAAGAAATGAGCAGTTCTTC. Translation gives CASSRQGTSGRRNEQFF.

The chain carries TRBV5-1 and TRBJ2-5; 8 nucleotides agree with TRBD2. The CDR3 consists of 14 residues. Losses at the gene ends were 4 bases for V and 11 bases for J; bases not matched to a gene: 13. Germline V gene lookup returns CDR1 SGHRS and CDR2 YFSETQ. The CDR3 spells CASSPEGLVDGQYF. The DNA of the CDR3 is TGCGCCAGCAGCCCCGAGGGACTAGTGGACGGGCAGTACTTC.

The chain links TRBV10-2 to TRBJ1-5, with D possibly TRBD1 on 5 matching bases. Trimming cost V 0 bases and J 4 bases, with 10 bases left between them. Germline V CDR1 and CDR2: WSHSY, SAAADI. CDR3 size: 15 residues. In DNA form, the CDR3 reads TGCGCCAGCAGTGAGTCCTCAGGGAAAAATCAGCCCCAGCATTTT. This translates into CASSESSGKNQPQHF.

V is TRBV5-4 and J is TRBJ2-1; 8 nucleotides agree with TRBD1. The CDR3 covers 18 residues. Germline CDR1 SGHNT, CDR2 YYREEE (reference sequence). V shed 4 bases and J 5 bases; nucleotides not matched to a gene: 17. DNA of the CDR3: TGTGCCAGCAGCCTCGGACAGGGCAGAAGTAAACCGGACAATGAGCAGTTCTTC. Its translation: CASSLGQGRSKPDNEQFF.